This TCR beta chain was obtained from a study of cytomegalovirus exposure and HLA in healthy donors (dated by TCRdb to 2015 to 2018). Turning to the overall study: According to a later analysis, the roughly 130 validation repertoires were produced on the same platform as the 666 repertoires of the first cohort. The aim of the study was to test whether cataloging public T cell receptors could identify signatures of past pathogen exposure. In addition to the first cohort of around 670 subjects, a separate validation cohort of approximately 110 different subjects was used. The study combined high-throughput TCR immunosequencing, statistical association of individual TCRs with disease status, and machine learning to predict cytomegalovirus infection status.

Library prep was done by the immunoSEQ multiplex PCR assay. The study's processing was this. A statistical classification framework was built for diagnosing cytomegalovirus status from the catalog of TCR beta chain sequences. In its TCRdb copy, this immuneACCESS table keeps in-frame sequences only and misses some clones. Where compared with another copy, unresolved V genes explain less than half of these, and the others have no known cause. The D gene and trimming were derived from the DNA, and the V and J assignments and clone size from that table. The sample has some 130,000 clones on record, around 93% of them singletons. Over 1.5% of the sample is in the top ten clones. Details on this clone: Its antigen has not been determined. No base-level quality is on record; no much larger clone is a single base apart.

Donors formed part of the validation cohort, which comprised 120 subjects and was distinct from the first cohort of 550 to 850 subjects. Summary of the overall study and its limitations: The study gave a list of under 200 TCR beta chains associated with cytomegalovirus. A later analysis found that TCRs clustered in the first cohort also tended to co-occur in the 95 to 150 validation repertoires, with approximately 95% of cluster scores above 0. According to the authors, the approach could potentially be generalized to other disease states and immunological phenotypes. Cytomegalovirus status was reported to be diagnosed by the classifier with high specificity and sensitivity in both the original and validation cohorts. In vitro tests confirmed that three of the cytomegalovirus-associated TCR beta chains recognize cytomegalovirus antigens. While some public TCRs were present in many individuals, most TCR sequences turned up only very rarely across donors. A later analysis had no HLA typing for the validation cohort, so co-occurrence there was scored across all 130 or so repertoires.

A distance of 14 bases separates the germline ends of V and J, which lose 0 bases and 4 bases respectively. CDR1 SGHRS and CDR2 YFSETQ are derived from the germline V gene. There are 16 amino acids in the CDR3, from cysteine to phenylalanine inclusive. Only the CDR3 portion is preserved as DNA: 48 bases, with reading frame beginning at the first base. The sequence was obtained from a man between 18 and 35 years old in good health and CMV-seropositive. The sequenced sample was PBMCs. In this chain, TRBV5-1 is recombined with TRBJ2-1; the D gene is perhaps TRBD2, from 5 matching bases. The DNA reads TGCGCCAGCAGCTTGGATGGAACTAGAATATACAATGAGCAGTTCTTC. Translated, it gives CASSLDGTRIYNEQFF.